This TCR beta chain was obtained from a study of blood T cell repertoires in COVID-19. Study summary: Specimens from acute and convalescent COVID-19 originated in the United States, Italy and Spain. From T cells, B-cell-depleted T cells, or PBMCs came the material, which was cDNA or gDNA.

In the study's own analysis: Amplifying reference gene primers gave estimates of nucleated cell counts. The protocol was immunoSEQ multiplex PCR, while the TCRdb copy is restricted to in-frame clones and leaves out a portion. V, J and clone size derive from that table, while D and trimming were established from the DNA sequence. This table holds about 270,000 clones, 81% found once. V shed 0 bases, J shed 3 bases, and the junction held 7 bases outside the gene matches. The CDR3 extends over 16 amino acids. The germline gives CDR1 SGHRS, CDR2 YFSETQ. This receptor was taken from a woman aged 60-70 years with active or convalescent COVID-19. What was sequenced was peripheral blood. The genes are TRBV5-1 and TRBJ2-5; 8 positions agree with TRBD2. CDR3 sequence: CASSLAGAGAKETQYF. The DNA for the CDR3 is TGCGCCAGCAGCTTGGCCGGAGCGGGGGCTAAAGAGACCCAGTACTTC.